The 11 T cell receptor beta chains below were found in one sample sequenced in a study of somatic mutations in cytotoxic T cells in rheumatoid arthritis. The assay was immunoSEQ multiplex PCR, and TCRdb's table has in-frame clones only and misses some. The table includes 6,000 or so clones, approximately 70% detected once. The material sequenced was CD8+ T cells sorted from blood. Source of these receptors: a woman aged 45-65 years in good health.

This chain connects TRBV14 to TRBJ2-7; TRBD1 matches at 8 bases. The CDR3 covers 15 residues. With V trimmed by 2 bases and J by 5 bases, 8 bases remained unmatched. The germline gives CDR1 SGHDN, CDR2 FVKESK. The CDR3 reads CASSQFGTGLDEQYF. CDR3 coding DNA: TGTGCCAGCAGCCAATTCGGGACAGGTTTGGACGAGCAGTACTTC.

The chain combines TRBV9 with TRBJ2-1, with TRBD2 identical over 11 bases. Germline V gene lookup returns CDR1 SGDLS and CDR2 YYNGEE. V shed 3 bases, J shed 9 bases, and the junction held 2 bases outside the gene matches. The CDR3 has 13 residues. The CDR3 spells CASSGTSGLEQFF. DNA of the CDR3: TGTGCCAGCAGCGGGACTAGCGGGCTTGAGCAGTTCTTC.

The rearrangement links TRBV5-1 to TRBJ1-2, with D perhaps TRBD1 (6 bases). V lost 0 bases and J lost 0, with 9 bases in between. The CDR3 extends over 15 amino acids. Germline V gene data show CDR1 as SGHRS and CDR2 as YFSETQ. The CDR3 bases are TGCGCCAGCAGCTTGGCAGGGGCCTCTAACTATGGCTACACCTTC. This translates into CASSLAGASNYGYTF.

V and J are TRBV9 and TRBJ2-5; 7 positions agree with TRBD1. In germline, CDR1 is SGDLS, CDR2 YYNGEE. V lost 0 bases, J lost 5 bases, and 1 base stayed unmatched. CDR3 length equals 13 residues. The CDR3 region has the DNA TGTGCCAGCAGCGTAGGAGGGGGCGAGACCCAGTACTTC. Encoded protein: CASSVGGGETQYF. Variable domain in full (rest from reference TRBV9 and TRBJ2-5): DSGVTQTPKHLITATGQRVTLRCSPRSGDLSVYWYQQSLDQGLQFLIQYYNGEERAKGNILERFSAQQFPDLHSELNLSSLELGDSALYFCASSVGGGETQYFGPGTRLLVL.

This rearrangement joins TRBV9 to TRBJ2-5; possibly TRBD2 for D (6 bases). The CDR3 runs to 16 residues. In germline, CDR1 is SGDLS, CDR2 YYNGEE. Trimming removed 0 bases at V and 3 bases at J, with 15 bases between. The CDR3 is CASSVAFWGGKETQYF. The CDR3 nucleotides are TGTGCCAGCAGCGTAGCTTTCTGGGGCGGGAAAGAGACCCAGTACTTC.

V and J are TRBV18 and TRBJ2-7; D unresolved. CDR3 length: 11 residues. V lost 5 bases, J lost 3 bases, and 5 bases lay in between. Germline values: CDR1 KGHSH, CDR2 LQKENI. The CDR3 DNA follows: TGTGCCAGCTCATCAGACTACGAGCAGTACTTC. It yields the protein CASSSDYEQYF.

V and J are TRBV5-6 and TRBJ2-1; 12 bases fit TRBD2. The V segment lost 2 bases and the J segment 10 bases; nucleotides outside the gene matches: 1. CDR3 size: 13 residues. Germline loops: CDR1 SGHDT, CDR2 YYEEEE. In DNA form, the CDR3 reads TGTGCCAGCAGCTTCGGACTAGCGGGGGAGCAGTTCTTC. Translation gives CASSFGLAGEQFF. The full variable domain, in which reference TRBV5-6 and TRBJ2-1 provide the parts outside the CDR3, is DAGVTQSPTHLIKTRGQQVTLRCSPKSGHDTVSWYQQALGQGPQFIFQYYEEEERQRGNFPDRFSGHQFPNYSSELNVNALLLGDSALYLCASSFGLAGEQFFGPGTRLTVL.

CDR3 region: CASSLRPEEEAFF. The CDR3 DNA sequence: TGCGCCAGCAGCTTACGGCCGGAGGAAGAAGCTTTCTTT. The gene calls are TRBV5-1 and TRBJ1-1; unclear D gene. The germline V gene encodes CDR1 SGHRS and CDR2 YFSETQ. The CDR3 sequence is 13 residues long. The ends were cut back, 2 bases at V and 8 bases at J, with 13 bases in the middle.

The CDR3 nucleotides are TGTGCCAGCAGCTTAGCGAACTCGGATGAGCAGTTCTTC. It yields the protein CASSLANSDEQFF. The genes are TRBV7-9 and TRBJ2-1; D gene uncertain. Trimming pared 0 bases from V and 8 bases from J, leaving 8 bases between. CDR3 length: 13 amino acids. Germline V gene lookup returns CDR1 SEHNR and CDR2 FQNEAQ (reference sequence).

There are a few counts of this clone. This sequence joins TRBV5-6 and TRBJ2-3, with 10 bases aligning to TRBD1. Unmatched junction bases numbered 7, after V lost 4 bases and J lost 5 bases. The CDR3 is 15 residues long. The germline V gene encodes CDR1 SGHDT and CDR2 YYEEEE. CDR3 protein: CASSAGTGAEDTQYF. CDR3 DNA: TGTGCCAGCAGCGCCGGGACAGGGGCTGAAGATACGCAGTATTTT.

This chain joins TRBV19 and TRBJ2-7; TRBD2 is a possible D gene (6 bases). The V gene's germline CDR1 is LNHDA and CDR2 SQIVND (reference sequence). Trimming shortened V by 1 base and J by 3 bases, and 7 bases separated the two germline ends. This CDR3 has 13 residues. This CDR3 is CASSIVGSYEQYF. CDR3 DNA sequence: TGTGCCAGTAGTATAGTCGGGAGCTACGAGCAGTACTTC.